Each of the 5 T cell receptor beta chains below was sequenced from the same sample in a study of cytomegalovirus exposure and HLA in healthy donors. Researchers ran the PCR with 60 Vbeta and 13 Jbeta primers. Repertoires were generated with immunoSEQ multiplex PCR, while TCRdb's copy carries only in-frame clones and drops some. Among 100,000 to 140,000 clones listed, over 75% were seen once. Source material: PBMCs. Receptors originate from a male donor in good health and CMV-seronegative.

A few counts support this clone. The chain combines TRBV28 with TRBJ1-4; weak D call: TRBD1 (6 bases). Trimming cost V 6 bases and J 13 bases, with 27 bases left between them. The CDR3 contains 16 residues. CDR1 is MDHEN and CDR2 is SYDVKM in the germline V gene. DNA for the CDR3: TGTGCCAGCAGCCTTCTCGGAATGGGTCAGGGGTCAGGACTGTTTTTT. It yields the protein CASSLLGMGQGSGLFF.

Details on this clone: Different DNA sequences within this sample yield the same CDR3. The V call is TRBV5-1, the J call TRBJ1-5; 10 nucleotides align to TRBD1. There are 14 residues in the CDR3. Germline V lookup: CDR1 SGHRS, CDR2 YFSETQ. J lost 7 bases, V lost 0 bases, and 1 base had no gene match. The CDR3 DNA sequence: TGCGCCAGCAGCTTGGGGACAGGGGGACAGCCCCAGCATTTT. This sequence encodes CASSLGTGGQPQHF.

In this sample, this clone turned up once. CDR3 in DNA: TGTGCCTGGAGTCAACAGGCGCACAATGAGCAGTTCTTC. Translating gives CAWSQQAHNEQFF. V and J are TRBV30 and TRBJ2-1, with D tentatively TRBD1 (5 bases). The CDR3 loop spans 13 amino acids. Trimming cost V 2 bases and J 5 bases, with 10 bases left between them. Germline lookup yields CDR1 GTSNPN and CDR2 SVGIG (reference sequence).

The J gene is TRBJ2-7, the V gene TRBV30, with 7 nucleotides matching TRBD1. From germline, CDR1 is GTSNPN and CDR2 SVGIG (reference sequence). This CDR3 has 13 residues. V was clipped by 0 bases and J by 3 bases; unmatched bases: 2. The DNA for the CDR3 is TGTGCCTGGAGTGTGACAGGGCGCTACGAGCAGTACTTC. Protein product: CAWSVTGRYEQYF. The whole variable domain, remainder taken from reference TRBV30 and TRBJ2-7, is SQTIHQWPATLVQPVGSPLSLECTVEGTSNPNLYWYRQAAGRGLQLLFYSVGIGQISSEVPQNLSASRPQDRQFILSSKKLLLSDSGFYLCAWSVTGRYEQYFGPGTRLTVT.

This sequence joins TRBV7-7 and TRBJ2-1; TRBD2 is a possible D gene (5 bases). Per germline, CDR1 SSHAT and CDR2 FNYEAQ (reference sequence). V dropped 1 base and J dropped 5 bases, with 12 bases sitting between them. CDR3 length: 15 residues. This CDR3 is CASSLDRRANNEQFF. In DNA, the CDR3 is TGTGCCAGCAGCTTAGACCGGCGGGCGAACAATGAGCAGTTCTTC.